The clone carrying this T cell receptor (beta chain) came up once. Its antigen is currently unknown. Trimming cost V 11 bases and J 7 bases; bases outside gene matches: 9. This CDR3 comprises 12 residues. CDR1 is MDHEN and CDR2 is SYDVKM in the germline V gene. These data are taken from a study of T cell responses to AZD1222 COVID-19 vaccine. General study results and limits: Dominant CD4 TCR responses targeted spike regions 160-218 and 743-854. After the peak T cell response, and only then, were repertoires sampled. Donors in the cohort were predominantly white British and more often female, and clonal diversity was possibly underestimated. When two AZD1222 doses had been given, Spike-specific TCR breadth and depth rose.

Profiled with immunoSEQ multiplex PCR; TCRdb holds only in-frame clones, not every one. This sample yields 120,000 to 150,000 clones, of which more than 70% are seen a single time; 3% to 4% belongs to the top ten. The rearrangement links TRBV28 to TRBJ1-2; 8 bases line up with TRBD1. This specimen consisted of peripheral blood, obtained 28 days after the second AZD1222 dose. The TCR was taken from an adult who received the AZD1222 COVID-19 vaccine. CDR3 sequence (DNA): TGTGCCGGCGGACAGGGAGAGATTGGCTACACCTTC. This gives the protein CAGGQGEIGYTF.